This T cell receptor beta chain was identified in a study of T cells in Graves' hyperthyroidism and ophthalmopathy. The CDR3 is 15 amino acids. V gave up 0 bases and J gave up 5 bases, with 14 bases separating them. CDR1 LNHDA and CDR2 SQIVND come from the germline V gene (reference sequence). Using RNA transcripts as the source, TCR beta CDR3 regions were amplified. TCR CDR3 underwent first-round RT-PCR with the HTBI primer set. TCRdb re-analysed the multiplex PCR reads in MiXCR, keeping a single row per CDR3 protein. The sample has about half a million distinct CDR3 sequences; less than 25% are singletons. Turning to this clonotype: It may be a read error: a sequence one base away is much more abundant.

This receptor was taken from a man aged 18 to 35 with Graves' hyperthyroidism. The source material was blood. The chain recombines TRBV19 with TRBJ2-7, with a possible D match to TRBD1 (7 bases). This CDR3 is CASSIDETGRNEQYF. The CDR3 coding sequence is TGTGCCAGTAGTATAGATGAGACAGGGAGGAACGAGCAGTACTTC.